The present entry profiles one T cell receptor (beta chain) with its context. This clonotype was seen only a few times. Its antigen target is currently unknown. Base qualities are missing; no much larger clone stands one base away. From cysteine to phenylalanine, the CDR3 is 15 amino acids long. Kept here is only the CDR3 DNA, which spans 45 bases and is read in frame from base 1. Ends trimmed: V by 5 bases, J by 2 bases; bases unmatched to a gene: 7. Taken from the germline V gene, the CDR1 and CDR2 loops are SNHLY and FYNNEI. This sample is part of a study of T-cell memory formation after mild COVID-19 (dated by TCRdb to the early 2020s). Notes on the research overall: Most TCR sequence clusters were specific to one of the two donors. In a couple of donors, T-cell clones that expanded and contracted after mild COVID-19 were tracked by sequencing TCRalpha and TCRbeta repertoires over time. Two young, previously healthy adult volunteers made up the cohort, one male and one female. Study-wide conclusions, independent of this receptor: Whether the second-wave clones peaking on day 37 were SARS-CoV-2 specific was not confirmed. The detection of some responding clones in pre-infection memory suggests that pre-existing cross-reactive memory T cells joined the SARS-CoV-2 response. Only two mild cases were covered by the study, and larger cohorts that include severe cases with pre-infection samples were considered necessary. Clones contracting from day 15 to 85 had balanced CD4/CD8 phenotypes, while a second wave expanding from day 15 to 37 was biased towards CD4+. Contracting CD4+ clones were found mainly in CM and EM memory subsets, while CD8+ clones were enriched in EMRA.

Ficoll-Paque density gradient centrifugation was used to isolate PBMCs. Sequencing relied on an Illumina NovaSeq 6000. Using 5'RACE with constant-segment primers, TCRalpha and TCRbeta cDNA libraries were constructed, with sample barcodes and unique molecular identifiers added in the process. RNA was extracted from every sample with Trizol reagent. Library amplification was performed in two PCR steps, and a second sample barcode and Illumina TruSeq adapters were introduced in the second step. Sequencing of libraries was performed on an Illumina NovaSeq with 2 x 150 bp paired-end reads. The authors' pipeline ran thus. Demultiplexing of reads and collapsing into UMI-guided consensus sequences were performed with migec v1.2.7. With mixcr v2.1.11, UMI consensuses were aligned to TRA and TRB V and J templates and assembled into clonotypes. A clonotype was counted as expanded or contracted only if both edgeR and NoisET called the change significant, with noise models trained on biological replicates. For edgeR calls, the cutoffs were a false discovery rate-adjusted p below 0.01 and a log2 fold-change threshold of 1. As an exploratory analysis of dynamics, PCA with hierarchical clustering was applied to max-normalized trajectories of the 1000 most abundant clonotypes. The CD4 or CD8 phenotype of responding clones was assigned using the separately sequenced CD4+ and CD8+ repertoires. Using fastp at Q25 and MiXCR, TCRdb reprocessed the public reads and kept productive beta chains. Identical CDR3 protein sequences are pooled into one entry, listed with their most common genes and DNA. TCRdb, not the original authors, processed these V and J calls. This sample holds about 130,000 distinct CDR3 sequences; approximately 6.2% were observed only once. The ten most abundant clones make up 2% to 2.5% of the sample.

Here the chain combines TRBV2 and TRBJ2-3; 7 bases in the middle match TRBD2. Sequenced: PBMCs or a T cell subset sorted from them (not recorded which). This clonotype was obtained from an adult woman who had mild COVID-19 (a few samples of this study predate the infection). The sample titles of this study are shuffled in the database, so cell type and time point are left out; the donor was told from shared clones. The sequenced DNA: TGTGCCAGCAGTTCTATCCGGGGGGACACAGATACGCAGTATTTT. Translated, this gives CASSSIRGDTDTQYF.